This T cell receptor (beta chain) was observed in a study of cytomegalovirus exposure and HLA in healthy donors. V dropped 4 bases and J dropped 6; count of bases not matched to a gene: 6. Per the germline V gene, CDR1 is MGHRA and CDR2 is YSYEKL. The CDR3 has 14 residues. A multiplex PCR was run with 60 Vbeta primers and 13 Jbeta primers. Repertoires were generated with immunoSEQ multiplex PCR, while TCRdb's copy carries only in-frame clones and drops some. The sample contains about 89,000 clones, around 85% of which appear only once. This clone has just one count. The specimen sequenced was PBMCs. V and J are TRBV4-1 and TRBJ2-4; 7 bases fit TRBD2. This TCR derives from a middle-aged man in good health and CMV-seropositive. CDR3 bases: TGCGCCAGCAGCCTCGGCGGGGGAGGAAACATTCAGTACTTC. Its translation: CASSLGGGGNIQYF.